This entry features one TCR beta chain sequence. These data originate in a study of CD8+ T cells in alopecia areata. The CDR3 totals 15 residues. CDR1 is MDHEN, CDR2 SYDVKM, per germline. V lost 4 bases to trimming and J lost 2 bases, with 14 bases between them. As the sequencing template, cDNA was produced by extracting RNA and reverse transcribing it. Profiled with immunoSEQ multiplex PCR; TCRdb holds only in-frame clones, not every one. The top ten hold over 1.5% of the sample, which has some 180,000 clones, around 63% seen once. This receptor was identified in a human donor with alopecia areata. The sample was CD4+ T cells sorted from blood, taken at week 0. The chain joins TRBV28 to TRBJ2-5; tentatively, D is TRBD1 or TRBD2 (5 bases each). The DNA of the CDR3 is TGTGCCAGCAGTTCCGACGGGACGGGACAAGAGACCCAGTACTTC. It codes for CASSSDGTGQETQYF.